This passage covers 14 T cell receptor beta chains from one sample sequenced in a study of beta chain features in type 1 diabetes. The study reverse transcribed the entire isolated RNA, so it sequenced expressed TCRB transcripts. Some clones are missing from TCRdb's copy, which holds only in-frame ones; the method was immunoSEQ multiplex PCR. The sample yields just over 600,000 clones, about 16% seen once. Sequenced: naive CD4+ T cells from blood. All receptors come from a man younger than 30 in good health.

The genes are TRBV9 and TRBJ1-2; D is undetermined. Trimming left V 4 bases short and J 5 bases short, with 6 bases between. The CDR3 runs to 11 residues. The germline gives CDR1 SGDLS, CDR2 YYNGEE. CDR3 in amino acids: CASSLAYGYTF. The CDR3 coding sequence is TGTGCCAGCAGCCTAGCTTATGGCTACACCTTC. The full variable domain, with the rest looked up from reference TRBV9 and TRBJ1-2, is DSGVTQTPKHLITATGQRVTLRCSPRSGDLSVYWYQQSLDQGLQFLIQYYNGEERAKGNILERFSAQQFPDLHSELNLSSLELGDSALYFCASSLAYGYTFGSGTRLTVV.

The J gene is TRBJ2-5, the V gene TRBV7-9; D not certain. Deletions cut 1 base from V and 9 bases from J, with 6 bases between. CDR1 and CDR2 from the germline V gene are SEHNR and FQNEAQ (reference sequence). CDR3 size: 11 residues. The CDR3 nucleotides are TGTGCCAGCAGCTTAGTCTGGCCCCAGTACTTC. It translates to CASSLVWPQYF.

As concerns this clone: The same CDR3 is also encoded by other DNA sequences in this sample. The V gene is TRBV5-1, the J gene TRBJ2-1; no clear D. Per germline, CDR1 SGHRS and CDR2 YFSETQ. The CDR3 has 12 amino acids. The V end lost 3 bases, the J end lost 6 bases, and 7 bases lay between the germline ends. The CDR3 DNA reads as TGCGCCAGCAGCTCCCTGGGCAATGAGCAGTTCTTC. It codes for CASSSLGNEQFF.

V and J are TRBV7-2 and TRBJ2-7; no clear D. This CDR3 is built from 12 residues. Germline lookup yields CDR1 SGHTA and CDR2 FQGNSA. V was trimmed by 1 base and J by 8 bases, leaving 9 bases between them. The CDR3 here is CASSLVGPKQYF. In DNA, the CDR3 is TGTGCCAGCAGCTTAGTAGGGCCGAAGCAGTACTTC.

This clone turned up a few times. This chain joins TRBV5-4 and TRBJ2-7; TRBD1 matches 8 bases. CDR3 size: 14 residues. V was clipped by 4 bases and J by 6 bases; unmatched bases: 9. Germline V lookup: CDR1 SGHNT, CDR2 YYREEE (reference sequence). CDR3 DNA: TGTGCCAGCAGCATTGGACAGGGTTTAGGCGAGCAGTACTTC. It translates to CASSIGQGLGEQYF.

This clone has more than one count but fewer than ten. The CDR3 is CASSQGAGGLAGLRYNEQFF. In nucleotides, the CDR3 is TGTGCCAGCAGCCAAGGGGCCGGGGGACTAGCGGGATTACGCTACAATGAGCAGTTCTTC. The chain recombines TRBV14 with TRBJ2-1; 13 bases match TRBD2. Germline CDR1 is SGHDN and CDR2 is FVKESK. The CDR3 is made up of 20 amino acids. The trim removed 1 base at V and 3 bases at J, leaving 12 bases unmatched.

This clone has only a few counts. V and J are TRBV11-2 and TRBJ2-3; D unresolved. Trimming shortened V by 0 bases and J by 4 bases, and 8 bases separated the two germline ends. Germline lookup yields CDR1 SGHAT and CDR2 FQNNGV. The CDR3 extends over 14 amino acids. CDR3 in amino acids: CASSLEPGADTQYF. CDR3 bases: TGTGCCAGCAGCTTAGAACCTGGAGCAGATACGCAGTATTTT.

V is TRBV29-1 and J is TRBJ2-2, with 7 positions matching TRBD2. V shed 7 bases, J shed 2 bases, and the junction held 7 bases outside the gene matches. The CDR3 totals 14 residues. Germline CDR1 reads SQVTM; CDR2 reads ANQGSEA. CDR3 sequence reads: CSGVGGINTGELFF. CDR3 bases: TGCAGCGGTGTCGGGGGGATAAACACCGGGGAGCTGTTTTTT.

The chain is built from TRBV7-2 and TRBJ1-1; D perhaps matches TRBD1 (5 bases). The CDR3 is 15 residues long. Looked up from germline, CDR1 is SGHTA and CDR2 is FQGNSA. Trimming took 5 bases from V and 4 from J, leaving 17 bases between them. The CDR3 DNA follows: TGTGCCAGCAGCCGCTCCGGGGCCCCGCGCACTGAAGCTTTCTTT. Its translation is CASSRSGAPRTEAFF.

A few counts support this clone. The chain employs TRBV5-1 and TRBJ2-1; maybe TRBD2 (5 bases). This CDR3 is built from 12 residues. Trimming pared 4 bases from V and 7 bases from J, leaving 9 bases between. Germline CDR1 and CDR2: SGHRS and YFSETQ. The CDR3 DNA sequence: TGCGCCAGCAGCCCCCCGGGGAATGAGCAGTTCTTC. It encodes CASSPPGNEQFF.

This clone was seen a few times. The rearrangement uses TRBV4-1 and TRBJ2-3; D is perhaps TRBD2 (5 bases). The germline V gene encodes CDR1 MGHRA and CDR2 YSYEKL. The CDR3 runs 17 residues. V lost 0 bases and J lost 0, with 13 bases in between. The CDR3 DNA reads TGCGCCAGCAGCCAAGATGTGGCTAGCAGAAGCACAGATACGCAGTATTTT. It translates to CASSQDVASRSTDTQYF.

This clone was seen a handful of times. The rearrangement joins TRBV2 to TRBJ2-3; 8 nucleotides match TRBD2. Per the germline V gene, CDR1 is SNHLY and CDR2 is FYNNEI. J gave up 2 bases and V 2 bases, and 3 bases lay outside the gene matches. The CDR3 contains 15 residues. The CDR3 is CASSEFGRATDTQYF. Written as DNA, the CDR3 is TGTGCCAGCAGTGAATTCGGGAGGGCCACAGATACGCAGTATTTT.

As concerns this clone: At the DNA level, this CDR3 is encoded by other sequences in the same sample as well. V and J are TRBV18 and TRBJ2-7; 7 bases match TRBD1. Germline V lookup: CDR1 KGHSH, CDR2 LQKENI. With V trimmed by 4 bases and J by 0 bases, 6 bases remained unmatched. The CDR3 spans 15 residues. CDR3 DNA sequence: TGTGCCAGCTCACTTACGACAGGGAGCTCCTACGAGCAGTACTTC. It translates to CASSLTTGSSYEQYF.

In this sample, this clone turned up a few times. The gene calls are TRBV5-1 and TRBJ2-5; possibly TRBD1 for D (6 bases). Trimming cost V 2 bases and J 2 bases, with 13 bases left between them. This CDR3 has 15 amino acids. Germline CDR1 SGHRS, CDR2 YFSETQ. The CDR3 DNA reads TGCGCCAGCAGCTTACAACGACAGGAACAAGAGACCCAGTACTTC. It yields the protein CASSLQRQEQETQYF.